This is a list of T cell receptor beta chains from one sample in a study of T cells in Graves' hyperthyroidism and ophthalmopathy. MiXCR, run by TCRdb on the multiplex PCR reads, gives a single entry per CDR3 protein. The sample contains a few hundred thousand distinct CDR3 sequences, around 16% of which appear only once. The sample comprised blood. The receptor source for this set is a woman aged 40-49 years with Graves' ophthalmopathy. CDR3s leave out the opening cysteine and the closing phenylalanine or tryptophan. Size values are once, few and many counts, or a class for expanded clones, and some rows have none.

V gene	clone size	J gene	CDR3 protein
TRBV20-1	many	TRBJ2-7	SARDWARSSSYEQY
TRBV29-1	many	TRBJ1-1	SVDDSGVGTEAF
TRBV28	few	TRBJ2-7	ASAQPTQTYEQY
TRBV27	few	TRBJ2-1	ASSPPLPYGYNEQF
TRBV6-1	many	TRBJ2-7	ASSEPGLAAFDFSYEQY
TRBV19	few	TRBJ1-2	ASSIDPSVTAHGYT
TRBV12-3/TRBV12-4	many	TRBJ2-7	ASSNAGTGAGEQY
TRBV29-1	-	TRBJ2-1	SASGTASVGSYNEQF
TRBV30	many	TRBJ2-7	AWSLGGVSYEQY
TRBV3-1	many	TRBJ2-5	ASSQQDRGRGTQY
TRBV18	many	TRBJ1-5	ASSPSSSNQPQH
TRBV5-1	-	TRBJ2-4	ASSLQGSKNIQY
TRBV18	many	TRBJ1-4	ASSPRSQGANEKLF
TRBV12-3/TRBV12-4	-	TRBJ1-6	ASQRQGGSYNSPLH
TRBV7-8	many	TRBJ2-3	ASSLASGRGDTQY
TRBV2	many	TRBJ2-3	ASSDPSGYTDTQY
TRBV20-1	many	TRBJ2-2	SARGWNTGELF
TRBV18	many	TRBJ2-5	ASSSGMQAETQY
TRBV5-1	-	TRBJ2-1	ASSQQPGQTYNEQF
TRBV20-1	-	TRBJ2-3	SAPAWDRTDTQY
TRBV11-2	few	TRBJ2-1	ASSPLTSGGSSYNEQF
TRBV18	-	TRBJ1-1	ASSTRTVSTEAF
TRBV6-1	-	TRBJ2-5	ASSYPRGTQY
TRBV30	many	TRBJ1-5	AWATQGDQPQH
TRBV3-1	-	TRBJ2-1	ASSPGYAQF
TRBV6-1	many	TRBJ2-7	ASSAQTGESHEQY
TRBV30	many	TRBJ2-3	ACGWSDTQY
TRBV11-3	many	TRBJ1-1	ASSEAGVNTEAF
TRBV9	few	TRBJ2-3	ASRVGTGARDTQY
TRBV27	-	TRBJ2-3	ASVAGSTDTQY
TRBV20-1	many	TRBJ2-7	SALYDRRVRESGYEQY
TRBV3-1	many	TRBJ1-4	ASSTRLTLGGEKLF
TRBV29-1	-	TRBJ1-2	SSQDESGGYT
TRBV18	many	TRBJ1-5	ASSLQTGRGANQPQH
TRBV5-1	few	TRBJ2-5	ASSLGPGASQETQY
TRBV6-2/TRBV6-3	many	TRBJ2-3	ASSGLAGITDTQY
TRBV12-3/TRBV12-4	many	TRBJ1-1	ASRIQGSPTEAF
TRBV7-8	-	TRBJ1-2	ASSSLAGARFGYT
TRBV18	many	TRBJ2-1	ASSPGTGGTEQF
TRBV7-9	-	TRBJ2-5	ASSKTGTSEQETQY
TRBV27	-	TRBJ1-6	ASSLMVLGAGSNSPLH
TRBV20-1	-	TRBJ2-4	SATELSTKNIQY
TRBV7-9	few	TRBJ2-3	ASSLVAGDTQY